This T cell receptor (beta chain) was identified in a study of blood T cell repertoires in COVID-19. Turning to the study itself: Sites in the United States, Italy and Spain provided acute and convalescent COVID-19 samples. Sources were T cells, B-cell-depleted T cells, or PBMCs; the material itself was cDNA or gDNA.

Original methodology: By means of reference gene primer amplification, nucleated cell counts were estimated. Sequenced by immunoSEQ multiplex PCR; TCRdb stores in-frame clones only, minus some. That table gives V, J and clone size, and the DNA gave D and trimming. The sample has about 210,000 clones, approximately 82% seen once. The ends lost 4 bases at V and 0 bases at J; junction bases unmatched: 6. CDR3 size: 16 residues. Germline V gives CDR1 KGHSH, CDR2 LQKENI. The sample was peripheral blood. The chain joins TRBV18 to TRBJ2-7, with 10 bases fitting TRBD2. This clonotype was obtained from a woman in her forties or fifties with acute or convalescent COVID-19. CDR3 sequence (DNA): TGTGCCAGCTCACTCTATACTAGCGGGAACTCCTACGAGCAGTACTTC. Translated: CASSLYTSGNSYEQYF.